These T cell receptor beta chains were read from a single sample in a study of blood T cell repertoires in COVID-19. TCRdb keeps only in-frame clones here, not all; method: immunoSEQ multiplex PCR. Counted here are 92,000 or so clones, about two thirds occurring once; the ten biggest clones make up roughly an eighth. The sequenced sample consisted of peripheral blood. These receptors all stem from a woman aged 80 or over with acute or convalescent COVID-19. The CDR3 runs from the conserved cysteine through the conserved F or W. Not every row has a clone size; where given, it reads once, few, many or a size class.

.	15	TRBV5-6	TRBJ2-4	CASSLVSGGRNIQYF
.	12	TRBV7-8	TRBJ1-1	CASSHFNTEAFF
.	14	TRBV6-5	TRBJ2-1	CASSLTGGYNEQFF
.	18	TRBV10-1	TRBJ1-2	CASSDARGTCHQYYGYTF
once	16	TRBV12-5	TRBJ2-1	CASDDGGSVNYNEQFF
.	17	TRBV2	TRBJ2-3	CASSEASGTSGIDTQYF
.	15	TRBV5-1	TRBJ2-5	CASSSLTGGMETQYF
few	15	TRBV5-4	TRBJ2-3	CASSWGRGRTDTQYF
.	14	TRBV29-1	TRBJ1-1	CSVGAGPKGTEAFF
.	17	TRBV18	TRBJ2-1	CASSPPIGQGSYNEQFF
.	19	TRBV13	TRBJ1-1	CASSFTTLLVDYTRPEAFF
.	15	TRBV19	TRBJ1-5	CASSTYGQGVQPQHF
.	14	TRBV18	TRBJ1-1	CASSPQGLGTEAFF
.	16	TRBV11-2	TRBJ1-1	CASSPVQGAWNTEAFF
few	15	TRBV29-1	TRBJ1-4	CSVEVFGATNEKLFF
many	16	TRBV4-3	TRBJ1-2	CASSQEPYRGPRGYTF
.	14	TRBV5-1	TRBJ2-7	CASSLQGGLYEQYF
.	13	TRBV19	TRBJ2-5	CASSINYQETQYF
once	17	TRBV7-9	TRBJ2-1	CASSPLSGDRNYNEQFF
.	15	TRBV5-1	TRBJ1-1	CASSLANRRGTEAFF
.	14	TRBV15	TRBJ1-1	CATSAGSVNTEAFF
.	14	TRBV5-1	TRBJ2-3	CASSPAPRTDTQYF
.	13	TRBV19	TRBJ2-1	CASSSQASDEQFF
.	17	TRBV5-1	TRBJ2-5	CASSIGTSGGARETQYF
once	15	TRBV6-2/TRBV6-3	TRBJ1-2	CASSYSGGPVSGYTF